These 8 T cell receptor beta chains originate from one sample sequenced in a study of T cell repertoires in cytomegalovirus infection. Which antigens these TCRs recognize remains unknown. TCRdb independently ran MiXCR on the reads; one entry per CDR3 protein. The repertoire consists of about 920,000 distinct CDR3 sequences, with about a third occurring once and the leading ten covering roughly 13%. The sequencing here drew on cultured CD8+ T cells from PBMCs, taken from culture after CMV antigen stimulation. All receptors derive from a human donor in good health (CMV status not recorded). Some clones in this sample may be carry-over from other donors' samples.

The CDR3 DNA sequence: TGTGCCAGCAGCCCACAGTACCGGGACGAAGGCTCTGGGGCCAACGTCCTGACTTTC. Protein sequence: CASSPQYRDEGSGANVLTF. The chain couples TRBV7-9 to TRBJ2-6, with D perhaps assigned TRBD1 or TRBD2 (5 bases each). Germline CDR1 is SEHNR and CDR2 is FQNEAQ (reference sequence). The CDR3 runs to 19 residues. V was trimmed by 5 bases and J by 0 bases, leaving 20 bases between them. Combining the CDR3 with reference TRBV7-9 and TRBJ2-6 gives the whole variable domain DTGVSQNPRHKITKRGQNVTFRCDPISEHNRLYWYRQTLGQGPEFLTYFQNEAQLEKSRLLSDRFSAERPKGSFSTLEIQRTEQGDSAMYLCASSPQYRDEGSGANVLTFGAGSRLTVL.

The chain is built from TRBV6-9 and TRBJ2-7, with D perhaps TRBD1 (6 bases). Trimming removed 7 bases from V and 3 bases from J, with 19 bases in between. Looked up from germline, CDR1 is MNHGY and CDR2 is SVAAGI. This CDR3 is 15 amino acids long. The CDR3 loop is CASNKQGKRRYEQYV. The DNA of the CDR3 is TGTGCCAGCAACAAGCAGGGGAAACGCCGCTACGAGCAGTACGTC.

A few counts support this clonotype. The V and J genes are TRBV12-3 or TRBV12-4 and TRBJ2-7, with a weak D call TRBD2 (6 bases). Trimming took off 4 bases at V and 3 bases at J, with 16 bases between the two ends. The CDR3 has 15 amino acids. This CDR3 is CASSYGRGGVYEQYF. Written as DNA, the CDR3 is TGTGCCAGCAGTTATGGGCGGGGCGGCGTCTACGAGCAGTACTTC.

The chain links TRBV10-2 to TRBJ2-7; tentative D call: TRBD1 (5 bases). The germline V gene encodes CDR1 WSHSY and CDR2 SAAADI. Trimming pared 7 bases from V and 7 bases from J, leaving 11 bases between. This CDR3 is built from 11 residues. The CDR3 reads CASMAQGEQYF. The CDR3 DNA follows: TGCGCCAGCATGGCCCAGGGAGAGCAGTACTTC.

On this clonotype itself: At one boundary the junction diverges from the germline segment, which might be a read error. The chain links TRBV7-6 to TRBJ1-6; perhaps TRBD1 as D (6 bases). From germline, CDR1 is SGHVS and CDR2 FNYEAQ. The CDR3 is made up of 15 amino acids. The CDR3 sequence is CASSLDWGDNSPLRF. CDR3 nucleotides: TGTGCCAGCAGCTTAGATTGGGGGGACAATTCACCCCTCCGCTTT.

J is TRBJ2-1 and V is TRBV29-1, with unresolved D. V shed 7 bases and J shed 6 bases, with 19 bases lying between them. CDR3 length: 14 amino acids. The germline gives CDR1 SQVTM, CDR2 ANQGSEA. CDR3 region: CSALDLWNGNEQFF. Here the CDR3 DNA reads TGCAGCGCCCTTGACCTTTGGAACGGCAATGAGCAGTTCTTC.

About this clonotype itself: This clone may be a read error of a much larger clone one base away. The chain is built from TRBV12-3 or TRBV12-4 and TRBJ2-3; D might be TRBD1 (5 bases). CDR3 size: 15 residues. In DNA, the CDR3 is TGTGTCAGCACCGATAGGGGCAAGTACACAGATACGCAGTATTTT. It yields the protein CVSTDRGKYTDTQYF.

In this sample, this clonotype turned up a few times. CDR3 protein: CASSLIGTATAYGYTF. As DNA, the CDR3 is TGTGCCAGCAGCTTAATCGGGACGGCGACAGCCTATGGCTACACCTTC. The V call is TRBV7-9, the J call TRBJ1-2; tentatively, D is TRBD1 (5 bases). CDR3 length: 16 amino acids. The V end lost 2 bases, the J end lost 4 bases, and 17 bases lay between the germline ends. Looked up from germline, CDR1 is SEHNR and CDR2 is FQNEAQ (reference sequence).